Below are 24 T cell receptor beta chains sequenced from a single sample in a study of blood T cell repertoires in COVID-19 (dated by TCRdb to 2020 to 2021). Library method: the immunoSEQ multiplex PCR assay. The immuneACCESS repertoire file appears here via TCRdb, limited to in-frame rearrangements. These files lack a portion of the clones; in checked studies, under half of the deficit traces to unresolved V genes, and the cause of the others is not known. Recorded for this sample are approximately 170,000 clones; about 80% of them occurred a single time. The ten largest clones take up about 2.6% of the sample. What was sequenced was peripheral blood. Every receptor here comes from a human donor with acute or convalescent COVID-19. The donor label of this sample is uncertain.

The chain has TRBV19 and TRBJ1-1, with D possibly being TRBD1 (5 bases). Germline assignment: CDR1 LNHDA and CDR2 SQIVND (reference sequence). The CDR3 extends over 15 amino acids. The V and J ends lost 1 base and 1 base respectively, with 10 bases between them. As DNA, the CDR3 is TGTGCCAGTAGTATAGCCCGGGGGAGGAACACTGAAGCTTTCTTT. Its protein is CASSIARGRNTEAFF.

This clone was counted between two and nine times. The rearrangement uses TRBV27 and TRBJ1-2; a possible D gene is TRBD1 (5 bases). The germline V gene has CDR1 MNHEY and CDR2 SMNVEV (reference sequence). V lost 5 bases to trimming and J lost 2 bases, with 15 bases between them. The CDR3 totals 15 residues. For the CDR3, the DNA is TGTGCCAGCAGTCATAAAGGACACCGAAACTATGGCTACACCTTC. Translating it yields CASSHKGHRNYGYTF.

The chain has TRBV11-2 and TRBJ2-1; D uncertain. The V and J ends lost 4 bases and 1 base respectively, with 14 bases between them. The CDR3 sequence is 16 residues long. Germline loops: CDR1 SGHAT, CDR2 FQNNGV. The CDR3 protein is CASSSSAVRSYNEQFF. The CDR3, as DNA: TGTGCCAGCAGCTCAAGCGCGGTTAGGTCCTACAATGAGCAGTTCTTC.

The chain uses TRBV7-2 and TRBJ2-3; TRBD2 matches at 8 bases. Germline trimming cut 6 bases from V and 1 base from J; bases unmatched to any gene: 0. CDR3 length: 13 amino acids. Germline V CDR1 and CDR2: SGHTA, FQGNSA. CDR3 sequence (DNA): TGTGCCAGCAGGCGGGGGGGCACAGATACGCAGTATTTT. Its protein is CASRRGGTDTQYF.

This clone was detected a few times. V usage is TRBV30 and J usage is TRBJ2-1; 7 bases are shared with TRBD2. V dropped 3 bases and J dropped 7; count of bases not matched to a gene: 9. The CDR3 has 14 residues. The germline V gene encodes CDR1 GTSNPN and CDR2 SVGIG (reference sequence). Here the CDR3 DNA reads TGTGCCTGGAGGAGAACCGGGACTACGAATGAGCAGTTCTTC. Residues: CAWRRTGTTNEQFF.

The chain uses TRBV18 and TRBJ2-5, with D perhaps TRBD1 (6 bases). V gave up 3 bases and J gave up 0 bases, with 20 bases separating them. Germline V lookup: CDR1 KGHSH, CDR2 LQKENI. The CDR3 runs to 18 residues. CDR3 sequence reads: CASSPRRGLQGYQETQYF. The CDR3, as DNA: TGTGCCAGCTCACCTCGGCGAGGGCTTCAGGGGTACCAAGAGACCCAGTACTTC.

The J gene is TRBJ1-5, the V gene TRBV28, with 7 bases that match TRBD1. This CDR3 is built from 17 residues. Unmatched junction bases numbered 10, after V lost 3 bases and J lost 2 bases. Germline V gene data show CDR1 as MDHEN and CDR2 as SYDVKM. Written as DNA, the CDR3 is TGTGCCAGCAGTTTCCCTGTGACAGGGAAGGGCAATCAGCCCCAGCATTTT. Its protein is CASSFPVTGKGNQPQHF.

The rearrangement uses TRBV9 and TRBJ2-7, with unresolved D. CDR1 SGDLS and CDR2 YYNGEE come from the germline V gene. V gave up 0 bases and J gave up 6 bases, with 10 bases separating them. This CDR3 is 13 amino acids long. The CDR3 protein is CASSVGAPSEQYF. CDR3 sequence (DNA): TGTGCCAGCAGCGTAGGGGCCCCCTCCGAGCAGTACTTC.

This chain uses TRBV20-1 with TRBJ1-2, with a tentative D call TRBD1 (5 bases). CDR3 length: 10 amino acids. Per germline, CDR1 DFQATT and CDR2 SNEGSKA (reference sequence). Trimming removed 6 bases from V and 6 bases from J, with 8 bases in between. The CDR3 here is CSAGADGYTF. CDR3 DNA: TGCAGTGCAGGGGCTGATGGCTACACCTTC.

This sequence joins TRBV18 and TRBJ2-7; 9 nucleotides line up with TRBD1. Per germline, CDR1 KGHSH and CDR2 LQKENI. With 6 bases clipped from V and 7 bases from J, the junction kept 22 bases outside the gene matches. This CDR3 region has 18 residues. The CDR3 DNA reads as TGTGCCAGCTCTCCCGACAGTGGGTCATCGGGACAGGGAGGGGAGCAGTACTTC. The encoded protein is CASSPDSGSSGQGGEQYF.

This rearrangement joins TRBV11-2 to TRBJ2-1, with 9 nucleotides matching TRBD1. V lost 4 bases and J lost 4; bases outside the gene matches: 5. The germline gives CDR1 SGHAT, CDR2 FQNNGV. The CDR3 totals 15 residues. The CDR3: CASSSRQGGYNEQFF. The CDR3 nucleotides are TGTGCCAGCAGCTCCCGACAGGGGGGGTACAATGAGCAGTTCTTC.

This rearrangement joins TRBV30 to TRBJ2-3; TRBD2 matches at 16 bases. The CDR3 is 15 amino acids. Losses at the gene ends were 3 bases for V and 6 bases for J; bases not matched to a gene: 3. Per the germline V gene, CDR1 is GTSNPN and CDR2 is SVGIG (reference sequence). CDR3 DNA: TGTGCCTGGAGCCCGGGACTAGCGGGGGGGGATACGCAGTATTTT. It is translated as CAWSPGLAGGDTQYF. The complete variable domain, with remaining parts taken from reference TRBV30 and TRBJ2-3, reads SQTIHQWPATLVQPVGSPLSLECTVEGTSNPNLYWYRQAAGRGLQLLFYSVGIGQISSEVPQNLSASRPQDRQFILSSKKLLLSDSGFYLCAWSPGLAGGDTQYFGPGTRLTVL.

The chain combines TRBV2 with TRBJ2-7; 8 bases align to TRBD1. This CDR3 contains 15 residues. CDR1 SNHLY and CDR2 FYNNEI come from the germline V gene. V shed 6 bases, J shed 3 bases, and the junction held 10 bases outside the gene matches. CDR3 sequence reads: CASSLDRVSHYEQYF. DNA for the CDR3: TGTGCCAGCAGCCTGGACAGGGTAAGCCACTACGAGCAGTACTTC.

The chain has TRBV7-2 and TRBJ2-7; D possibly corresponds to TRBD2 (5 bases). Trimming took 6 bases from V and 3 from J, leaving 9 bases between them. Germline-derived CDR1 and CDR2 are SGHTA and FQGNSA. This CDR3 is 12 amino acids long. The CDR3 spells CASRTMIYEQYF. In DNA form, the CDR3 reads TGTGCCAGCAGGACTATGATCTACGAGCAGTACTTC.

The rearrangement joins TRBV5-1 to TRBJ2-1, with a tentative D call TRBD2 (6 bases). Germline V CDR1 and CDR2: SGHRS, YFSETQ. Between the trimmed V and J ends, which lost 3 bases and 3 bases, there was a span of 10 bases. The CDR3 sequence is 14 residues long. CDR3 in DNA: TGCGCCAGCAGCTCGGAGGGGCACTACAATGAGCAGTTCTTC. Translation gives CASSSEGHYNEQFF.

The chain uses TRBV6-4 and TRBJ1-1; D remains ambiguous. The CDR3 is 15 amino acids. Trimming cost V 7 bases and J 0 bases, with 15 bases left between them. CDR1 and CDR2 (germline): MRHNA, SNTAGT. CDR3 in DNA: TGTGCCAGCAAAAGGGAGAGCAACATGAACACTGAAGCTTTCTTT. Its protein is CASKRESNMNTEAFF.

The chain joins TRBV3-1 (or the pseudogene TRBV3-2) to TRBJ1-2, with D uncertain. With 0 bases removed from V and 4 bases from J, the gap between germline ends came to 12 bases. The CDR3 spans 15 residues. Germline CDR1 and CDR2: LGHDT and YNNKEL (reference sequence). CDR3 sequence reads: CASSQDVGGLYGYTF. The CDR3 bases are TGTGCCAGCAGCCAAGATGTAGGTGGACTCTATGGCTACACCTTC.

Here the CDR3 DNA reads TGTGCCAGCAGCTTACCTTTTGCAGGGGGAGAGGGCTACACCTTC. Its protein product is CASSLPFAGGEGYTF. V gene TRBV7-2 combines with J gene TRBJ1-2; 7 bases fit TRBD1. The trim removed 2 bases at V and 8 bases at J, leaving 11 bases unmatched. The CDR3 runs 15 residues. CDR1 SGHTA and CDR2 FQGNSA come from the germline V gene. Combining the CDR3 with reference TRBV7-2 and TRBJ1-2 gives the whole variable domain GAGVSQSPSNKVTEKGKDVELRCDPISGHTALYWYRQSLGQGLEFLIYFQGNSAPDKSGLPSDRFSAERTGGSVSTLTIQRTQQEDSAVYLCASSLPFAGGEGYTFGSGTRLTVV.

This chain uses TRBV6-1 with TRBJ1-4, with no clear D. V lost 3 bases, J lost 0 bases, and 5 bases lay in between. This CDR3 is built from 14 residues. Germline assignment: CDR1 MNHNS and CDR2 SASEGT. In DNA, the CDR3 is TGTGCCAGCAGTGACAGGTCAACTAATGAAAAACTGTTTTTT. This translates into CASSDRSTNEKLFF.

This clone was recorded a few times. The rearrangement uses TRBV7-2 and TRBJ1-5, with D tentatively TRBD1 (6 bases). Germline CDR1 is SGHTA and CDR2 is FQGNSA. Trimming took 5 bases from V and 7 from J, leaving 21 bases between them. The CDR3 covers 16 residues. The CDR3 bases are TGTGCCAGCAGCGCTACAGGGATGAGCCAGAGCCAGCCCCAGCATTTT. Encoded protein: CASSATGMSQSQPQHF.

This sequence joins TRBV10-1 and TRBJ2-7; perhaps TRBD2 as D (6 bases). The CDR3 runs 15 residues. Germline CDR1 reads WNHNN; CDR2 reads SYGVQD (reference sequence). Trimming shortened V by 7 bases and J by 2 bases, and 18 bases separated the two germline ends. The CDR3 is CASTPGGSTTYEQYF. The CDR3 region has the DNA TGCGCCAGCACCCCCGGAGGGTCCACCACCTACGAGCAGTACTTC.

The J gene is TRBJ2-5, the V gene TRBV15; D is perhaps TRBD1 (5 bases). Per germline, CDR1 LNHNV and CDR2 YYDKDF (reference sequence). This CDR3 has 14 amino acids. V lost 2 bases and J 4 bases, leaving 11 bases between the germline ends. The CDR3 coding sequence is TGTGCCACCAGCAGAAAAACAGGAGCAGAGACCCAGTACTTC. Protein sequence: CATSRKTGAETQYF.

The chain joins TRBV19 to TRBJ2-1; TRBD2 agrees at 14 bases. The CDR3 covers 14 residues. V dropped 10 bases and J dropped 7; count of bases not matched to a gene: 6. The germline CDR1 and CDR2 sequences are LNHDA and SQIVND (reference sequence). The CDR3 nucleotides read TGTGCCACCAGACTAGCGGGGGGGCTTAATGAGCAGTTCTTC. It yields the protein CATRLAGGLNEQFF.

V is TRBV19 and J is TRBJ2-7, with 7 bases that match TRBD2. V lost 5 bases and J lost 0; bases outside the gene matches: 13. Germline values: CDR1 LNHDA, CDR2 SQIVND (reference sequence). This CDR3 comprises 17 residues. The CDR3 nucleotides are TGTGCCAGTAGTGTCACACATCCGGGAGGCAGCTCCTACGAGCAGTACTTC. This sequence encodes CASSVTHPGGSSYEQYF.